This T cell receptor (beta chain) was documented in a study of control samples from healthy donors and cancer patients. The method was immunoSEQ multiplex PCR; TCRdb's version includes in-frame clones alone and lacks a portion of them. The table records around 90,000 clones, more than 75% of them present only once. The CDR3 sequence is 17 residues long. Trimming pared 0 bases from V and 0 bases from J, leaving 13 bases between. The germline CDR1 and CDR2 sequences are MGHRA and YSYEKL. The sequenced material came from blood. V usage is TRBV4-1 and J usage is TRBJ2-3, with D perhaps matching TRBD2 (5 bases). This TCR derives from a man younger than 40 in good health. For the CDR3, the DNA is TGCGCCAGCAGCCAAGAAGGTCAAGCGGTAAGCACAGATACGCAGTATTTT. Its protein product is CASSQEGQAVSTDTQYF.